This TCR beta chain is from a study of shared clonotypes between healthy human individuals. As regards this clone: As yet, its antigen is unknown.

Whole-study results and caveats: Richness estimates generally favored naive over memory subsets.

Naive-designated CD8 cells lacked CD45RO, were positively enriched for CCR7, and omitted terminally differentiated effector memory CD45RA+ cells. The donors were adults (healthy and HIV-negative) with no recent acute infections or vaccinations. Per the study methods: ImmunoSEQ gave junction-only sequences without quality scores, so filtering differed. Sequencing was performed with immunoSEQ multiplex PCR; in TCRdb, only in-frame clones are kept and a portion is missing. That table supplies the V and J calls and clone size; D and trimming were determined from the DNA. The sample lists about 650,000 clones; about 95% were seen once. Germline CDR1 SGDLS, CDR2 YYNGEE. The CDR3 has 13 amino acids. The V end was cut by 3 bases, the J end by 0 bases, with 5 bases between.

Sequenced sample: naive CD8+ T cells sorted from blood. The source of this sequence is a woman aged 25 to 45 in good health. The chain is built from TRBV9 and TRBJ2-3; D remains ambiguous. This CDR3 reads CASSAYSTDTQYF. For the CDR3, the DNA is TGTGCCAGCAGCGCCTACAGCACAGATACGCAGTATTTT.